This T cell receptor (beta chain) derives from a study of T cells in localized non-small cell lung cancer. This CDR3 region has 14 residues. Germline V CDR1 and CDR2: SGHNT, YYREEE (reference sequence). V shed 0 bases and J shed 12 bases, with 15 bases lying between them. Study-wide results and limits: Only one tumor region went through sequencing, so heterogeneity may still be there. Researchers found a median around 61 of the top 100 tumor clones in adjacent lung. Peak T cell clonality was found in uninvolved adjacent lung, exceeding tumor.

Of note for this clone: Antigen specificity is unknown.

The data were produced by immunoSEQ multiplex PCR, yet TCRdb's version contains in-frame clones alone and is incomplete. The table shows about 59,000 clones, with approximately 93% occurring only once. The chain carries TRBV5-4 and TRBJ1-4, with a possible D match to TRBD1 (5 bases). This clonotype was obtained from a man aged 35 to 69 with stage I lung adenocarcinoma. Specimen: peripheral blood, collected before any cancer treatment. The CDR3 protein is CASSLEGLRGELFF. The CDR3 DNA reads TGTGCCAGCAGCTTGGAAGGATTAAGAGGGGAACTGTTTTTT.